These 27 T cell receptor beta chains came from one sample sequenced in a study of T cells after somatic rescue of genetic block. Repertoires were generated with immunoSEQ multiplex PCR, while TCRdb's copy carries only in-frame clones and drops some. The sample consists of over 55,000 clones, 92% of them appearing once. The sequenced sample was peripheral blood mononuclear cells (PBMCs). The receptor source for this set is a man aged 40-49 years.

The chain is built from TRBV6-4 and TRBJ2-3; D might be TRBD2 (5 bases). Trimming removed 6 bases from V and 2 bases from J, with 12 bases in between. The germline gives CDR1 MRHNA, CDR2 SNTAGT. This CDR3 region has 14 residues. The CDR3 nucleotides are TGTGCCAGCAGCCTGAACGGGAACACAGATACGCAGTATTTT. Amino acid sequence: CASSLNGNTDTQYF.

The chain carries TRBV4-1 and TRBJ1-6, with D possibly matching TRBD1 (6 bases). Germline V gene lookup returns CDR1 MGHRA and CDR2 YSYEKL. The CDR3 contains 14 residues. Trimming left V 2 bases short and J 8 bases short, with 10 bases between. CDR3 loop: CASSQSAGDSPLHF. In DNA, the CDR3 is TGCGCCAGCAGCCAATCCGCAGGGGATTCACCCCTCCACTTT.

The rearrangement links TRBV7-9 to TRBJ2-7, with a weak D call TRBD1 (6 bases). This CDR3 comprises 14 residues. V shed 1 base and J shed 6 bases, with 13 bases lying between them. Germline V gene lookup returns CDR1 SEHNR and CDR2 FQNEAQ (reference sequence). The CDR3 sequence: CASSLGAGVVEQYF. The CDR3 nucleotides are TGTGCCAGCAGCTTAGGGGCAGGGGTTGTCGAGCAGTACTTC.

The gene calls are TRBV5-1 and TRBJ2-3, with D possibly TRBD2 on 6 matching bases. The V gene lost 1 base and the J gene lost 3 bases, with 15 bases spanning the gap. Germline V CDR1 and CDR2: SGHRS, YFSETQ. There are 16 residues in the CDR3. The CDR3: CASSLRGGKATDTQYF. The DNA of the CDR3 is TGCGCCAGCAGCTTGCGAGGCGGGAAAGCTACAGATACGCAGTATTTT.

V and J are TRBV7-2 and TRBJ1-1; the D gene is possibly TRBD1 (5 bases). Trimming cost V 2 bases and J 6 bases, with 16 bases left between them. The germline V gene encodes CDR1 SGHTA and CDR2 FQGNSA. The CDR3 has 15 amino acids. CDR3 coding DNA: TGTGCCAGCAGCTTATGGGGACGGGGGGAAGCTGAAGCTTTCTTT. Protein sequence: CASSLWGRGEAEAFF.

This rearrangement joins TRBV18 to TRBJ2-7, with TRBD2 identical over 9 bases. The CDR3 totals 15 residues. The ends lost 3 bases at V and 7 bases at J; junction bases unmatched: 10. From germline, CDR1 is KGHSH and CDR2 LQKENI. For the CDR3, the DNA is TGTGCCAGCTCACCTCGGGTAGCGGGGGCTTCAGAGCAGTACTTC. As protein: CASSPRVAGASEQYF.

The V call is TRBV18, the J call TRBJ2-7, with 9 bases that match TRBD2. This CDR3 is 14 amino acids long. After removal of 3 bases from V and 2 bases from J, the junction contained 2 bases not matched to a gene. Germline CDR1 and CDR2: KGHSH and LQKENI. In DNA, the CDR3 is TGTGCCAGCTCACCGACTAGCGGAACCTACGAGCAGTACTTC. Its translation: CASSPTSGTYEQYF.

This chain joins TRBV5-6 and TRBJ2-3, with D tentatively TRBD1 or TRBD2 (6 bases each). CDR3 size: 13 residues. V was pared by 2 bases and J by 6 bases, with 10 bases between. Per germline, CDR1 SGHDT and CDR2 YYEEEE. The CDR3 is CASSFGGGDTQYF. The CDR3 nucleotides read TGTGCCAGCAGCTTCGGAGGGGGGGATACGCAGTATTTT.

The chain joins TRBV6-4 to TRBJ2-2; TRBD2 agrees at 13 bases. Germline V gene lookup returns CDR1 MRHNA and CDR2 SNTAGT. The CDR3 runs to 18 residues. Trimming took 4 bases from V and 3 from J; bases not matched to a gene: 8. CDR3 sequence (DNA): TGTGCCAGCAGTGTAGAGAGGACTAGCGGGGGACACACCGGGGAGCTGTTTTTT. Translation gives CASSVERTSGGHTGELFF.

The rearrangement uses TRBV19 and TRBJ2-3; no reliable D call. The CDR3 is made up of 12 amino acids. Trimming removed 3 bases from V and 14 bases from J, with 15 bases in between. Germline loops: CDR1 LNHDA, CDR2 SQIVND (reference sequence). This CDR3 is CASSISTGTPYF. DNA of the CDR3: TGTGCCAGTAGTATTTCGACCGGTACCCCGTATTTT. Full variable domain (missing parts from reference TRBV19 and TRBJ2-3): DGGITQSPKYLFRKEGQNVTLSCEQNLNHDAMYWYRQDPGQGLRLIYYSQIVNDFQKGDIAEGYSVSREKKESFPLTVTSAQKNPTAFYLCASSISTGTPYFGPGTRLTVL.

The V gene is TRBV29-1, the J gene TRBJ2-5; D unclear. V was shortened by 6 bases and J by 2 bases, with 7 bases between the two germline ends. Germline V gene data show CDR1 as SQVTM and CDR2 as ANQGSEA. The CDR3 has 11 residues. The CDR3 here is CSVAGQETQYF. The CDR3, as DNA: TGCAGCGTAGCCGGACAAGAGACCCAGTACTTC. Full variable domain (remainder filled in from reference TRBV29-1 and TRBJ2-5): SAVISQKPSRDICQRGTSLTIQCQVDSQVTMMFWYRQQPGQSLTLIATANQGSEATYESGFVIDKFPISRPNLTFSTLTVSNMSPEDSSIYLCSVAGQETQYFGPGTRLLVL.

This clone was seen just once. The chain recombines TRBV29-1 with TRBJ1-1, with TRBD1 as a possible D gene (5 bases). This CDR3 comprises 14 residues. Germline lookup yields CDR1 SQVTM and CDR2 ANQGSEA. Trimming removed 6 bases from V and 1 base from J, with 15 bases in between. This CDR3 reads CSVAQGVGNTEAFF. CDR3 coding DNA: TGCAGCGTAGCCCAAGGGGTTGGGAACACTGAAGCTTTCTTT.

The chain is built from TRBV11-2 and TRBJ2-7, with D unclear. Germline-derived CDR1 and CDR2 are SGHAT and FQNNGV. This CDR3 spans 15 amino acids. V was pared by 4 bases and J by 2 bases, with 15 bases between. Written as DNA, the CDR3 is TGTGCCAGCAGCTCCCCGGCCAGATCCACCTACGAGCAGTACTTC. Its protein is CASSSPARSTYEQYF.

This clone came up a few times. The chain carries TRBV28 and TRBJ2-3, with TRBD1 as a possible D gene (7 bases). There are 16 residues in the CDR3. Between the trimmed V and J ends, which lost 8 bases and 7 bases, there was a span of 25 bases. Germline CDR1 MDHEN, CDR2 SYDVKM. CDR3 region: CASSQVRDSGRNTQYF. DNA for the CDR3: TGTGCCAGCTCTCAAGTTCGGGACAGCGGGCGAAATACGCAGTATTTT.

The J gene is TRBJ2-3, the V gene TRBV30, with D possibly matching TRBD2 (6 bases). With 3 bases removed from V and 4 bases from J, the gap between germline ends came to 11 bases. Per the germline V gene, CDR1 is GTSNPN and CDR2 is SVGIG (reference sequence). This CDR3 is 13 amino acids long. CDR3 loop: CAWSGLAADTQYF. For the CDR3, the DNA is TGTGCCTGGAGCGGGTTAGCGGCAGATACGCAGTATTTT.

This rearrangement joins TRBV5-5 to TRBJ2-1, with D perhaps TRBD1 (5 bases). The CDR3 extends over 14 amino acids. The V gene lost 7 bases and the J gene lost 1 base, with 12 bases spanning the gap. Germline CDR1 reads SGHKS; CDR2 reads YYEKEE (reference sequence). As DNA, the CDR3 is TGTGCCAGCGATCTCGACAGATCCTACAATGAGCAGTTCTTC. Protein sequence: CASDLDRSYNEQFF.

J is TRBJ2-3 and V is TRBV6-6, with D possibly matching TRBD2 (7 bases). CDR1 and CDR2 (germline): MNHNY, SVGAGI (reference sequence). The V and J ends lost 3 bases and 1 base respectively, with 14 bases between them. The CDR3 is made up of 16 amino acids. DNA of the CDR3: TGTGCCAGCAGTTATTCAGCGGGACATGGCACAGATACGCAGTATTTT. It encodes CASSYSAGHGTDTQYF.

CDR3 nucleotide sequence: TGTGCCAGCAGCTCCACCCGCAGGGGGGTAACAGATACGCAGTATTTT. Residues: CASSSTRRGVTDTQYF. The rearrangement links TRBV7-8 to TRBJ2-3, with D possibly being TRBD1 (7 bases). Germline lookup yields CDR1 SGHVS and CDR2 FQNEAQ. V lost 4 bases and J lost 3, with 17 bases in between. CDR3 length equals 16 residues.

The chain has TRBV2 and TRBJ2-5, with D perhaps matching TRBD2 (5 bases). CDR3 length: 13 amino acids. Germline CDR1 is SNHLY and CDR2 is FYNNEI. V gave up 4 bases and J gave up 5 bases, with 11 bases separating them. CDR3 nucleotide sequence: TGTGCCAGCAGTGGGGAGTCGGGGGAGACCCAGTACTTC. Amino acids: CASSGESGETQYF.

Only one count was recorded for this clone. The chain has TRBV11-1 and TRBJ2-2; D gene uncertain. The CDR3 runs 12 residues. Looked up from germline, CDR1 is SGHAT and CDR2 is FQDESV (reference sequence). The V gene lost 8 bases and the J gene lost 4 bases, with 8 bases spanning the gap. The CDR3: CASGRGTGELFF. In nucleotides, the CDR3 is TGTGCCAGCGGACGAGGCACCGGGGAGCTGTTTTTT.

The rearrangement links TRBV7-6 to TRBJ1-6; D is uncertain. In germline, CDR1 is SGHVS, CDR2 FNYEAQ. The V gene lost 1 base and the J gene lost 7 bases, with 5 bases spanning the gap. The CDR3 contains 13 residues. CDR3: CASSLGVNSPLHF. Here the CDR3 DNA reads TGTGCCAGCAGCTTAGGAGTAAATTCACCCCTCCACTTT.

This rearrangement joins TRBV5-4 to TRBJ1-1, with D perhaps matching TRBD1 (5 bases). Germline assignment: CDR1 SGHNT and CDR2 YYREEE (reference sequence). This CDR3 region has 14 residues. V lost 4 bases, J lost 1 base, and 11 bases lay in between. In nucleotides, the CDR3 is TGTGCCAGCAGCACGGGACTCCAGAACACTGAAGCTTTCTTT. This gives the protein CASSTGLQNTEAFF.

The V call is TRBV7-8, the J call TRBJ2-3; no reliable D call. V shed 7 bases and J shed 0 bases, with 11 bases lying between them. This CDR3 is 14 amino acids long. The germline CDR1 and CDR2 sequences are SGHVS and FQNEAQ. This chain's CDR3 is CASTSLGSTDTQYF. CDR3 coding DNA: TGTGCCAGCACGTCCCTGGGTAGCACAGATACGCAGTATTTT. Looking up the rest from reference TRBV7-8 and TRBJ2-3 gives the full variable domain: GAGVSQSPRYKVAKRGQDVALRCDPISGHVSLFWYQQALGQGPEFLTYFQNEAQLDKSGLPSDRFFAERPEGSVSTLKIQRTQQEDSAVYLCASTSLGSTDTQYFGPGTRLTVL.

The chain couples TRBV11-3 to TRBJ2-2, with TRBD2 identical over 8 bases. The J segment lost 7 bases and the V segment lost 5 bases, leaving 9 bases of the junction unmatched. Germline V CDR1 and CDR2: SGHNT, YENEEA. The CDR3 has 15 residues. CDR3 nucleotides: TGTGCCAGCAGCCCTGGGACTAGTTACGTCGGGGAGCTGTTTTTT. This translates into CASSPGTSYVGELFF.

The chain joins TRBV28 to TRBJ2-7; 7 bases line up with TRBD2. Germline V lookup: CDR1 MDHEN, CDR2 SYDVKM. With V trimmed by 3 bases and J by 4 bases, 12 bases remained unmatched. The length of the CDR3 is 16 residues. CDR3 nucleotide sequence: TGTGCCAGCAGTTTCAATCGGGAGGCCCGCGGTTACGAGCAGTACTTC. Protein sequence: CASSFNREARGYEQYF. The whole variable domain, filled in from reference TRBV28 and TRBJ2-7, reads DVKVTQSSRYLVKRTGEKVFLECVQDMDHENMFWYRQDPGLGLRLIYFSYDVKMKEKGDIPEGYSVSREKKERFSLILESASTNQTSMYLCASSFNREARGYEQYFGPGTRLTVT.

This chain's CDR3 is CASSQGNKGSPLHF. DNA of the CDR3: TGTGCCAGCAGTCAGGGTAATAAAGGTTCACCCCTCCACTTT. The V and J genes are TRBV27 and TRBJ1-6, with D possibly matching TRBD1 (5 bases). Trimming removed 5 bases at V and 9 bases at J, with 14 bases between. Germline CDR1 reads MNHEY; CDR2 reads SMNVEV (reference sequence). This CDR3 region has 14 residues.

The CDR3 loop is CASCEGRLKSYEQYF. DNA for the CDR3: TGTGCCAGCTGTGAAGGGAGGCTCAAATCCTACGAGCAGTACTTC. The V call is TRBV7-9, the J call TRBJ2-7, with a tentative D call TRBD2 (6 bases). V was trimmed by 8 bases and J by 1 base, leaving 18 bases between them. This CDR3 comprises 15 residues. Germline V CDR1 and CDR2: SEHNR, FQNEAQ (reference sequence).